The next 23 T cell receptor beta chains were all read from a single sample in a study of blood T cells in healthy people across ages. For the second PCR, which ran for about 6 to 11 cycles, a sample-barcoded 5' primer and a J-beta primer mix were used. TCRdb processed the 5' RACE reads anew with MiXCR; each CDR3 protein has one entry. The data contain around 1,600,000 distinct CDR3 sequences, approximately 43% of them singletons. Sequenced: blood. Receptors were obtained from a woman between 18 and 30 years old in good health.

This clonotype was seen more than once but under ten times. This chain uses TRBV29-1 with TRBJ2-5, with 7 positions matching TRBD2. CDR1 and CDR2 from the germline V gene are SQVTM and ANQGSEA. The CDR3 is 15 residues long. V lost 6 bases to trimming and J lost 1 base; unmatched junction nucleotides: 11. DNA for the CDR3: TGCAGCGTCACGCCGGGAGGCAGACGCCAAGAGACCCAGTACTTC. This sequence encodes CSVTPGGRRQETQYF. The full variable domain, its missing parts supplied by reference TRBV29-1 and TRBJ2-5, is SAVISQKPSRDICQRGTSLTIQCQVDSQVTMMFWYRQQPGQSLTLIATANQGSEATYESGFVIDKFPISRPNLTFSTLTVSNMSPEDSSIYLCSVTPGGRRQETQYFGPGTRLLVL.

The chain combines TRBV4-3 with TRBJ2-3; D is unresolved. The CDR3 is made up of 12 amino acids. The V gene's germline CDR1 is LGHNA and CDR2 YSLEER. Trimming removed 1 base from V and 8 bases from J, with 7 bases in between. The CDR3 DNA reads as TGCGCCAGCAGCCAAGCCTGGAGTACGCAGTATTTT. This translates into CASSQAWSTQYF.

DNA for the CDR3: TGTGCCAGCAGTGAGGCGGGAGCCCTCTCTGGGGCCAACGTCCTGACTTTC. As protein: CASSEAGALSGANVLTF. The chain has TRBV27 and TRBJ2-6; 7 bases are a match to TRBD2. V lost 5 bases, J lost 0 bases, and 7 bases stayed unmatched. The CDR3 has 17 residues. Germline CDR1 and CDR2: MNHEY and SMNVEV (reference sequence).

V gene TRBV27 combines with J gene TRBJ2-1, with D possibly being TRBD1 (7 bases). The V gene's germline CDR1 is MNHEY and CDR2 SMNVEV (reference sequence). V dropped 7 bases and J dropped 10 bases, with 14 bases sitting between them. The CDR3 has 12 amino acids. The CDR3 DNA reads as TGTGCCAGCAAAGGACAGGACTACGAGCAGTTCTTC. It encodes CASKGQDYEQFF.

Many counts were recorded for this clonotype. The chain has TRBV10-3 and TRBJ1-2, with no clear D. The CDR3 covers 17 residues. Germline CDR1 is ENHRY and CDR2 is SYGVKD. The germline V and J ends were trimmed by 3 bases and 0 bases, with 17 bases remaining between them. The CDR3 DNA sequence: TGTGCCATCAGTGACCCAAGGACTGACGAAGCTAACTATGGCTACACCTTC. Residues: CAISDPRTDEANYGYTF.

V gene TRBV24-1 combines with J gene TRBJ2-1; TRBD2 matches 8 bases. This CDR3 is 16 amino acids long. With V trimmed by 0 bases and J by 6 bases, 6 bases remained unmatched. CDR1 and CDR2 from the germline V gene are KGHDR and SFDVKD. The CDR3 is CATSDLSGRGVNEQFF. CDR3 DNA sequence: TGTGCCACCAGTGATTTGAGCGGGAGAGGAGTCAATGAGCAGTTCTTC.

The chain employs TRBV7-9 and TRBJ2-5; D uncertain. The CDR3 spans 13 residues. V was pared by 5 bases and J by 11 bases, with 18 bases between. The germline V gene has CDR1 SEHNR and CDR2 FQNEAQ (reference sequence). DNA for the CDR3: TGTGCCAGCAGCCCGCCCCCTAATGATGAGCAGTACTTC. As protein: CASSPPPNDEQYF.

This clonotype was seen more than once but under ten times. The chain combines TRBV7-2 with TRBJ2-7; 7 positions match TRBD1. The V and J ends lost 7 bases and 2 bases, in that order; junction bases with no gene match: 5. This CDR3 has 13 amino acids. The germline gives CDR1 SGHTA, CDR2 FQGNSA. This chain's CDR3 is CASTVTGTYEQYF. The CDR3 bases are TGTGCCAGCACCGTGACAGGGACCTACGAGCAGTACTTC.

This clonotype appeared a few times. The chain couples TRBV4-3 to TRBJ1-2; D remains unclear. The V gene lost 0 bases and the J gene lost 8 bases, with 10 bases spanning the gap. The CDR3 contains 13 residues. Germline V CDR1 and CDR2: LGHNA, YSLEER. DNA of the CDR3: TGCGCCAGCAGCCAAGAATACAGCGGGGGCTACACCTTC. Residues: CASSQEYSGGYTF.

This clonotype was observed at least ten times. The chain joins TRBV20-1 to TRBJ2-3, with 12 bases fitting TRBD2. Germline CDR1 DFQATT, CDR2 SNEGSKA (reference sequence). The V segment lost 6 bases and the J segment 5 bases; nucleotides outside the gene matches: 9. The CDR3 length is 15 residues. Here the CDR3 DNA reads TGCAGTGCCCCCGGACTAGCGGGGTCCGGAGATACGCAGTATTTT. This translates into CSAPGLAGSGDTQYF.

V gene TRBV2 combines with J gene TRBJ2-1, with 7 nucleotides matching TRBD2. Germline V gene sequence: CDR1 SNHLY, CDR2 FYNNEI. This CDR3 spans 15 amino acids. Trimming took 7 bases from V and 2 from J; bases not matched to a gene: 8. In DNA form, the CDR3 reads TGTGCCAGCACTTTAGGGAGGGTAACCTACAATGAGCAGTTCTTC. Protein product: CASTLGRVTYNEQFF.

This clonotype was detected only a few times. The chain recombines TRBV28 with TRBJ2-1; D gene ambiguous. The V gene's germline CDR1 is MDHEN and CDR2 SYDVKM. Trimming took off 9 bases at V and 2 bases at J, with 14 bases between the two ends. The length of the CDR3 is 14 residues. The CDR3 is CASRPHRTYNEQFF. The CDR3 DNA reads as TGTGCCAGTAGACCGCACAGAACCTACAATGAGCAGTTCTTC.

J is TRBJ2-3 and V is TRBV27, with 11 bases that match TRBD2. The CDR3 contains 19 residues. Germline CDR1 MNHEY, CDR2 SMNVEV (reference sequence). The V segment lost 5 bases and the J segment 0 bases; nucleotides outside the gene matches: 13. CDR3 sequence reads: CASSHGLAGSGISTDTQYF. CDR3 DNA: TGTGCCAGCAGTCACGGACTAGCGGGCAGTGGAATTAGCACAGATACGCAGTATTTT.

This clonotype was seen a few times. The chain combines TRBV7-9 with TRBJ1-2; D not resolved. In germline, CDR1 is SEHNR, CDR2 FQNEAQ (reference sequence). Trimming left V 5 bases short and J 8 bases short, with 18 bases between. The CDR3 runs to 14 residues. The CDR3: CASSAPLGRFGYTF. CDR3 in DNA: TGTGCCAGCAGCGCTCCGTTGGGCAGGTTCGGCTACACCTTC.

This clonotype was observed a handful of times. V is TRBV6-5 and J is TRBJ2-3, with D unresolved. V gave up 5 bases and J gave up 3 bases, with 18 bases separating them. This CDR3 has 16 residues. Germline assignment: CDR1 MNHEY and CDR2 SVGAGI. The CDR3 region is CASSRLKPTFTDTQYF. The CDR3 DNA follows: TGTGCCAGCAGTCGTCTCAAGCCCACCTTTACAGATACGCAGTATTTT.

The chain couples TRBV6-5 to TRBJ1-1; TRBD1 might be the D (6 bases). The V gene's germline CDR1 is MNHEY and CDR2 SVGAGI. The length of the CDR3 is 13 residues. The chain's CDR3 is CVKQGLEATEAFF. The CDR3 coding sequence is TGTGTCAAACAGGGCTTGGAGGCCACTGAAGCTTTCTTT.

The rearrangement links TRBV6-2 or TRBV6-3 to TRBJ2-1; 10 bases are shared with TRBD2. The trim removed 6 bases at V and 12 bases at J, leaving 17 bases unmatched. The germline V gene has CDR1 MNHEY and CDR2 SVGEGT. The CDR3 runs 16 residues. CDR3 coding DNA: TGTGCCAGCAGCCCCAGGACTAGCGGAGCCTTACGCGGGCAGTTCTTC. Translated: CASSPRTSGALRGQFF.

This sequence joins TRBV7-9 and TRBJ2-1; 10 bases are a match to TRBD2. The germline V gene encodes CDR1 SEHNR and CDR2 FQNEAQ (reference sequence). The V and J ends lost 2 bases and 3 bases, in that order; junction bases with no gene match: 10. The CDR3 covers 18 residues. Here the CDR3 DNA reads TGTGCCAGCAGCTTAAGTCTAGCGGGAGAAGGGGTCTACAATGAGCAGTTCTTC. Residues: CASSLSLAGEGVYNEQFF.

The chain joins TRBV21-1 to TRBJ2-1; the D call in the table, TRBD2, was not verified against the DNA. TRBV21-1 is a listed pseudogene. CDR3 length: 15 residues. This chain's CDR3 is CASSVLGLEVNQQFF. The CDR3, as DNA: TGTGCCAGCAGCGTCCTCGGACTAGAGGTCAATCAGCAGTTCTTC.

This clonotype has just a few counts. The chain uses TRBV7-2 and TRBJ2-2, with D possibly TRBD2 on 5 matching bases. With 2 bases removed from V and 1 base from J, the gap between germline ends came to 8 bases. This CDR3 region has 15 residues. Germline V gene lookup returns CDR1 SGHTA and CDR2 FQGNSA. Here the CDR3 DNA reads TGTGCCAGCAGCTTAATCCGGGAGAACACCGGGGAGCTGTTTTTT. The encoded protein is CASSLIRENTGELFF. The variable domain in full, with the rest retrieved from reference TRBV7-2 and TRBJ2-2, is GAGVSQSPSNKVTEKGKDVELRCDPISGHTALYWYRQSLGQGLEFLIYFQGNSAPDKSGLPSDRFSAERTGGSVSTLTIQRTQQEDSAVYLCASSLIRENTGELFFGEGSRLTVL.

The genes are TRBV25-1 and TRBJ2-1; D is possibly TRBD1 (5 bases). The CDR3 length is 13 residues. Germline V gene sequence: CDR1 MGHDK, CDR2 SYGVNS. The V gene lost 6 bases and the J gene lost 2 bases, with 8 bases spanning the gap. The CDR3 sequence is CASRDTPYNEQFF. CDR3 DNA sequence: TGTGCCAGCAGGGACACCCCCTACAATGAGCAGTTCTTC. The whole variable domain, filled in from reference TRBV25-1 and TRBJ2-1, reads EADIYQTPRYLVIGTGKKITLECSQTMGHDKMYWYQQDPGMELHLIHYSYGVNSTEKGDLSSESTVSRIRTEHFPLTLESARPSHTSQYLCASRDTPYNEQFFGPGTRLTVL.

Only a few counts were recorded for this clonotype. The rearrangement joins TRBV4-1 to TRBJ2-7; TRBD2 is a possible D gene (5 bases). The J call is in doubt because the DNA end fits TRBJ2-5 better. Germline V gives CDR1 MGHRA, CDR2 YSYEKL. The CDR3 consists of 15 residues. The CDR3 DNA reads TGCGCCAGCAGCCAGGACGGACTTGGTGGAGAGACCCAGTACTTC. Its translation: CASSQDGLGGETQYF.

The CDR3 here is CASSEQAAGVGNEQFF. The DNA for the CDR3 is TGTGCCAGCAGTGAACAGGCAGCGGGAGTAGGTAATGAGCAGTTCTTC. The chain links TRBV2 to TRBJ2-1; 8 bases align to TRBD2. Per germline, CDR1 SNHLY and CDR2 FYNNEI. V gave up 2 bases and J gave up 7 bases; unmatched junction bases: 10. CDR3 length: 16 amino acids. The full variable domain, with the rest looked up from reference TRBV2 and TRBJ2-1, is EPEVTQTPSHQVTQMGQEVILRCVPISNHLYFYWYRQILGQKVEFLVSFYNNEISEKSEIFDDQFSVERPDGSNFTLKIRSTKLEDSAMYFCASSEQAAGVGNEQFFGPGTRLTVL.